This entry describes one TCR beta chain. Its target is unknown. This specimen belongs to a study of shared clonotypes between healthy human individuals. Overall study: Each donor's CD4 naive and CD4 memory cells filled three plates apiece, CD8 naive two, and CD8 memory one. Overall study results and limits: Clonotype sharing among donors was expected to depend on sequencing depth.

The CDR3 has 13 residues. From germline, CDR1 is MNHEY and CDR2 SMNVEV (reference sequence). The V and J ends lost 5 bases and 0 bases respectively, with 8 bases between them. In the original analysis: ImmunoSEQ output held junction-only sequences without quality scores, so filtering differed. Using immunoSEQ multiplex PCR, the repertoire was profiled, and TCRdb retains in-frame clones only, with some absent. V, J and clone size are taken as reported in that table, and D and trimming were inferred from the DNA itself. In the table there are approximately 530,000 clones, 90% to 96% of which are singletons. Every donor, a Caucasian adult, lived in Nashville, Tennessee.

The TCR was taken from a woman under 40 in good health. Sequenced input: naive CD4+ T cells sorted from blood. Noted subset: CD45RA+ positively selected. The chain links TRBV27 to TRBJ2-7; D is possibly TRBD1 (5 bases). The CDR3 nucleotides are TGTGCCAGCAGTCGCAGGGACTCCTACGAGCAGTACTTC. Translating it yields CASSRRDSYEQYF.